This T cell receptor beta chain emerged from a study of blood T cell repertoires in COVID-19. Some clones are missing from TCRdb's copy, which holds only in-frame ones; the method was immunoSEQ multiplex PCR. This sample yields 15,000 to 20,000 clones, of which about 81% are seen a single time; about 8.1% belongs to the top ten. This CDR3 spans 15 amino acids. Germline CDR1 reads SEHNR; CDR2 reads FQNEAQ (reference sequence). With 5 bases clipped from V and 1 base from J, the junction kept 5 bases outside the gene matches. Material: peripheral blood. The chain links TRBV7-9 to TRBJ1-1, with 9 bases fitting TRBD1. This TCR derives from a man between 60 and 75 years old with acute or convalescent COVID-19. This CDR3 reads CASSLRGQGNTEAFF. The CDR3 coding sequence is TGTGCCAGCAGCCTAAGGGGACAGGGGAACACTGAAGCTTTCTTT. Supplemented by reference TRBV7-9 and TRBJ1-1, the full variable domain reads DTGVSQNPRHKITKRGQNVTFRCDPISEHNRLYWYRQTLGQGPEFLTYFQNEAQLEKSRLLSDRFSAERPKGSFSTLEIQRTEQGDSAMYLCASSLRGQGNTEAFFGQGTRLTVV.